This T cell receptor (beta chain) was sequenced during a study of PD-L1 blockade in urothelial cancer. Across the whole study: Men with urothelial cancer arising in the bladder made up about 85% of the roughly 30 patients. Investigators checked blood 3 weeks (second dose) and 6 weeks after treatment start.

The CDR3 spans 13 residues. Germline CDR1 SQVTM, CDR2 ANQGSEA. V lost 4 bases and J lost 1, with 7 bases in between. Each PCR reaction had synthetic TCR analog templates spiked into it. Produced via immunoSEQ multiplex PCR; TCRdb's table is partial and in-frame only. In the table there are tens of thousands of clones, around 90% of which are singletons. The chain links TRBV29-1 to TRBJ2-2, with D perhaps TRBD1 (5 bases). This clonotype was obtained from a man aged 55 to 69 with urothelial cancer. The specimen comprised PBMCs, sampled around atezolizumab (anti-PD-L1) treatment. The CDR3 loop reads CSVVGVNTGELFF. The CDR3 nucleotides are TGCAGCGTTGTAGGGGTGAACACCGGGGAGCTGTTTTTT.